This T cell receptor (beta chain) was obtained from a study of CD8+ T cells in alopecia areata. This clone appeared a few times. Its antigen is undetermined. The authors extracted RNA and reverse transcribed it into cDNA as the sequencing template. Libraries were prepared by immunoSEQ multiplex PCR; TCRdb keeps only in-frame clonotypes and omits some of them. The table lists 120,000 or so clones, less than 50% of them singletons. Notes on the study in general: Lesional scalp, notably in alopecia totalis/universalis, had clonality above that of normal scalp. Scalp sample sequencing also detects resident alphabeta T cells of normal skin.

This TCR derives from a human donor with alopecia areata. The specimen was NKG2D-low CD8+ T cells sorted from blood.

CDR3 bases: TGCAGCGTTTGGGGAATCACCGGGGAGCTGTTTTTT. Translated: CSVWGITGELFF. The rearrangement links TRBV29-1 to TRBJ2-2; D is undetermined. The V end lost 5 bases, the J end lost 4 bases, and 8 bases lay between the germline ends. This CDR3 is 12 amino acids long. The germline CDR1 and CDR2 sequences are SQVTM and ANQGSEA.